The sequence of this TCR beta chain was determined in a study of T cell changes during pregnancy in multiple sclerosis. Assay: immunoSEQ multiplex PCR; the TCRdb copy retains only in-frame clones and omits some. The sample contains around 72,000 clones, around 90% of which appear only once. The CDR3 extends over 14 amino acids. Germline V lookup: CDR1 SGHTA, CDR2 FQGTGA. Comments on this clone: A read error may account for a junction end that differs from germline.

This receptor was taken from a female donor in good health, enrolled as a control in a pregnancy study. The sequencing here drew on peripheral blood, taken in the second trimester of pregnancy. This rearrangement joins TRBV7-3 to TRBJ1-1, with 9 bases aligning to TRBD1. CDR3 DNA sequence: TGTGCCAGCAGCCAAACAGGGGGCGGACCGAAACTCAACTTT. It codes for CASSQTGGGPKLNF.